The rows below give T cell receptor beta chains drawn from one sample of a study of blood T cell repertoires in COVID-19. Sequencing used immunoSEQ multiplex PCR; TCRdb keeps in-frame clones, though not all of them. Altogether under 450,000 clones are present, approximately 89% being singletons, with the ten largest covering about 0.86%. The material sequenced was PBMCs or T cells enriched from blood (not recorded which). These receptors were taken from a woman between 35 and 50 years old who had been exposed to COVID-19. CDR3s include the opening cysteine and the closing phenylalanine or tryptophan. Each record gives: V gene, J gene, D gene, clone size, CDR3 DNA, CDR3 protein. The D gene is left open where the match is weak. Some rows have no size entry. The others give once, few or many, or a class for an expanded clone.

V gene: TRBV5-1
J gene: TRBJ1-4
D gene: TRBD1
clone size: NA
CDR3 DNA: TGCGCCAGCAGCGGGACTCAGGGACAGGGTAATGAAAAACTGTTTTTT
CDR3 protein: CASSGTQGQGNEKLFF

V gene: TRBV7-2
J gene: TRBJ1-2
D gene: NA
clone size: NA
CDR3 DNA: TGTGCCAGCGGACAGATCTATGGCTACACCTTC
CDR3 protein: CASGQIYGYTF

V gene: TRBV6-6
J gene: TRBJ1-1
D gene: TRBD1
clone size: NA
CDR3 DNA: TGTGCCAGCAGCATGGGGGGACAGGGGGCTGAAGCTTTCTTT
CDR3 protein: CASSMGGQGAEAFF

V gene: TRBV3-1/TRBV3-2
J gene: TRBJ2-3
D gene: TRBD2
clone size: NA
CDR3 DNA: TGTGCCAGCAGCCAAGCCACAGCGGGGGGGCCAAATACGCAGTATTTT
CDR3 protein: CASSQATAGGPNTQYF

V gene: TRBV5-1
J gene: TRBJ2-1
D gene: NA
clone size: NA
CDR3 DNA: TGCGCCAGCAGCCCCACAGGGAGCTCCTACAATGAGCAGTTCTTC
CDR3 protein: CASSPTGSSYNEQFF

V gene: TRBV5-5
J gene: TRBJ1-1
D gene: NA
clone size: NA
CDR3 DNA: TGTGCCAGCAGCTTGGCCCGGGGAGGGAACACTGAAGCTTTCTTT
CDR3 protein: CASSLARGGNTEAFF

V gene: TRBV2
J gene: TRBJ1-5
D gene: NA
clone size: NA
CDR3 DNA: TGTGCCAGCAGTGAAGCGTTAGGGGGTGGACAGCCCCAGCATTTT
CDR3 protein: CASSEALGGGQPQHF

V gene: TRBV30
J gene: TRBJ1-6
D gene: TRBD1
clone size: NA
CDR3 DNA: TGTGCCTGGAAACAGGGGTTTAATTCACCCCTCCACTTT
CDR3 protein: CAWKQGFNSPLHF

V gene: TRBV12-3/TRBV12-4
J gene: TRBJ1-4
D gene: NA
clone size: NA
CDR3 DNA: TGTGCCAGCAGCCAGGGCAGTGAAAAACTGTTTTTT
CDR3 protein: CASSQGSEKLFF

V gene: TRBV18
J gene: TRBJ2-3
D gene: NA
clone size: NA
CDR3 DNA: TGTGCCAGCTCACGCGTTGGGGAGAGCACAGATACGCAGTATTTT
CDR3 protein: CASSRVGESTDTQYF

V gene: TRBV2
J gene: TRBJ2-4
D gene: TRBD2
clone size: few
CDR3 DNA: TGTGCCAGCACCCCAGGGGGGACTAGCAACATTCAGTACTTC
CDR3 protein: CASTPGGTSNIQYF

V gene: TRBV5-1
J gene: TRBJ2-1
D gene: NA
clone size: NA
CDR3 DNA: TGCGCCAGCAGCTTGGTAGGGGTCGGGTTTGTTGAGCAGTTCTTC
CDR3 protein: CASSLVGVGFVEQFF

V gene: TRBV19
J gene: TRBJ1-6
D gene: NA
clone size: once
CDR3 DNA: TGTGCCAGTAGTATGCTAAAAGATTCACCCCTCCACTTT
CDR3 protein: CASSMLKDSPLHF

V gene: TRBV5-1
J gene: TRBJ2-3
D gene: TRBD2
clone size: NA
CDR3 DNA: TGCGCCAGCAGCTTGTTCTCCCACCCGCGGGGGGGAGATACGCAGTATTTT
CDR3 protein: CASSLFSHPRGGDTQYF

V gene: TRBV19
J gene: TRBJ2-1
D gene: NA
clone size: once
CDR3 DNA: TGTGCCAGTAAAAGCAGGCGGGGCGGAATCCGTGGAATGTTCTTC
CDR3 protein: CASKSRRGGIRGMFF

V gene: TRBV7-9
J gene: TRBJ1-2
D gene: NA
clone size: NA
CDR3 DNA: TGTGCCAGCAGCTTAATCCGGGGGGCAGATGGCTACACCTTC
CDR3 protein: CASSLIRGADGYTF

V gene: TRBV19
J gene: TRBJ2-1
D gene: NA
clone size: once
CDR3 DNA: TGTGCCAGTAGTATAGGGACAGCGAACACCAATGAGCAGTTCTTC
CDR3 protein: CASSIGTANTNEQFF

V gene: TRBV3-1/TRBV3-2
J gene: TRBJ2-3
D gene: NA
clone size: NA
CDR3 DNA: TGTGCCAGCAGCCAACCCACCGGGGGTATCCGCACAGATACGCAGTATTTT
CDR3 protein: CASSQPTGGIRTDTQYF

V gene: TRBV29-1
J gene: TRBJ1-2
D gene: NA
clone size: NA
CDR3 DNA: TGCAGCGTTTTACAGGGATTGCGAGGCTACACCTTC
CDR3 protein: CSVLQGLRGYTF

V gene: TRBV24-1
J gene: TRBJ2-3
D gene: TRBD2
clone size: NA
CDR3 DNA: TGTGCCACCAGTGATCTATGGACTAGCGCCTTCACAGATACGCAGTATTTT
CDR3 protein: CATSDLWTSAFTDTQYF

V gene: TRBV5-4
J gene: TRBJ2-2
D gene: NA
clone size: NA
CDR3 DNA: TGTGCCAGCATAGGGGCAGGGCCGAACACCGGGGAGCTGTTTTTT
CDR3 protein: CASIGAGPNTGELFF

V gene: TRBV11-3
J gene: TRBJ2-1
D gene: TRBD2
clone size: NA
CDR3 DNA: TGTGCCAGCAGCTCCTTCTTCGGGAGGGACTACAATGAGCAGTTCTTC
CDR3 protein: CASSSFFGRDYNEQFF

V gene: TRBV28
J gene: TRBJ1-1
D gene: NA
clone size: NA
CDR3 DNA: TGTGCCAGCAGCCCACCACGGGGCAGGGGGAACACTGAAGCTTTCTTT
CDR3 protein: CASSPPRGRGNTEAFF

V gene: TRBV7-2
J gene: TRBJ1-2
D gene: NA
clone size: NA
CDR3 DNA: TGTGCCAGCAGCACCCACCTTTCAGGGGCCCATGGCTACACCTTC
CDR3 protein: CASSTHLSGAHGYTF

V gene: TRBV23-1
J gene: TRBJ1-1
D gene: TRBD1
clone size: NA
CDR3 DNA: TGCGCCAGCAGTCAAGTCAGGCTATTCGGGACAGGGGGTTTCTGGAACACTGAAGCTTTCTTT
CDR3 protein: CASSQVRLFGTGGFWNTEAFF

V gene: TRBV9
J gene: TRBJ1-1
D gene: NA
clone size: NA
CDR3 DNA: TGTGCCAGCAGCGTAGAGGCCCCAGGGGAGACTTTCTTT
CDR3 protein: CASSVEAPGETFF